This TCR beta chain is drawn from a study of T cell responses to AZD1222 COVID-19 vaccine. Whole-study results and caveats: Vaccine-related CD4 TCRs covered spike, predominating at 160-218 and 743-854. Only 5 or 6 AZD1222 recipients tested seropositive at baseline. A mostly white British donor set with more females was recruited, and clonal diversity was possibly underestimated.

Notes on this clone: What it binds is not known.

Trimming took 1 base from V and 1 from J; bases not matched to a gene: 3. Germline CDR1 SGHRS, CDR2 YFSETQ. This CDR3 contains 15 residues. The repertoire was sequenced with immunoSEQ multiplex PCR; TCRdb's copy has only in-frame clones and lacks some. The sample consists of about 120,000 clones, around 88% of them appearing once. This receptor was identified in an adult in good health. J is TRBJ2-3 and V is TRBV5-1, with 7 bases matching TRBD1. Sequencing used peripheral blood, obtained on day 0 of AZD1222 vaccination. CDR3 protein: CASSLQGVGTDTQYF. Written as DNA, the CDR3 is TGCGCCAGCAGCTTGCAGGGGGTAGGCACAGATACGCAGTATTTT.